This TCR beta chain emerged from a study of early T cells in non-severe SARS-CoV-2 infection. Study-level background: RNA in bulk from unsorted whole blood was sequenced, and chains were unpaired.

Unique molecular identifiers tagged individual cDNA molecules. TCRdb recomputed calls from the 5' RACE reads with MiXCR, one row per CDR3 protein. Among tens of thousands of distinct CDR3 sequences listed, 13% to 15% were seen once. This CDR3 has 16 residues. Germline CDR1 reads KGHSH; CDR2 reads LQKENI. Trimming cost V 4 bases and J 3 bases, with 17 bases left between them. The chain links TRBV18 to TRBJ2-3; D is perhaps TRBD1 (6 bases). The sample here was whole blood, taken at baseline. This TCR derives from an adult who was a healthcare worker with PCR-confirmed SARS-CoV-2 infection or an uninfected control (not recorded which). The CDR3 loop reads CASSLLGQLETDTQYF. CDR3 DNA: TGTGCCAGCTCACTCTTAGGACAGCTAGAGACAGATACGCAGTATTTT.